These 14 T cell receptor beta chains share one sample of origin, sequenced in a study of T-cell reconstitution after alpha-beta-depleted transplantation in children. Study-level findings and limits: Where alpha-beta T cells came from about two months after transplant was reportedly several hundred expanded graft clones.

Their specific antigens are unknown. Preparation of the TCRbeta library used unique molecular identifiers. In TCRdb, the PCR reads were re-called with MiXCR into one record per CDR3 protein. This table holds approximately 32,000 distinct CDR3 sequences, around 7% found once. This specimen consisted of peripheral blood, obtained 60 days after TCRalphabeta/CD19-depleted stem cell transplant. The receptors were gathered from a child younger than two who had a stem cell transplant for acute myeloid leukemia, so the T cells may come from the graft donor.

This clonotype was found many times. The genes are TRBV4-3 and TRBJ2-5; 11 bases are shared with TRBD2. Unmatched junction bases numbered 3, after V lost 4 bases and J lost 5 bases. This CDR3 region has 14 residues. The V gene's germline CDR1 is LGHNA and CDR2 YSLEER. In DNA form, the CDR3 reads TGCGCCAGCAGCCTAGCGGGGGGGCTGGAGACCCAGTACTTC. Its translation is CASSLAGGLETQYF.

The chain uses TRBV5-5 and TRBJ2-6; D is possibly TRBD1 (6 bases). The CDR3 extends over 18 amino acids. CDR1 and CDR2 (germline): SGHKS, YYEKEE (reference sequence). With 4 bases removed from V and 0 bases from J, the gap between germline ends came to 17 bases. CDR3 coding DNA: TGTGCCAGCAGCCGGGCCTCGGGACACCTCTCTGGGGCCAACGTCCTGACTTTC. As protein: CASSRASGHLSGANVLTF.

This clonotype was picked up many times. This CDR3 is CASSLGAGPYGYTF. The CDR3 nucleotides read TGTGCCAGCAGCTTAGGCGCAGGCCCCTATGGCTACACCTTC. The chain employs TRBV7-6 and TRBJ1-2; D gene ambiguous. The V gene's germline CDR1 is SGHVS and CDR2 FNYEAQ. CDR3 length: 14 amino acids. V lost 1 base and J lost 4, with 10 bases in between.

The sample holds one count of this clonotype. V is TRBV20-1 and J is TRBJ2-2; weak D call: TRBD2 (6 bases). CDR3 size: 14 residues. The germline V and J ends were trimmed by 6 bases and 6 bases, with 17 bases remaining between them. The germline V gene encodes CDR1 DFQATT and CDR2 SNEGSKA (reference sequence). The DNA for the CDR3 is TGCAGTGCCCTATCTACTCGGGGGTCCGGGGAGCTGTTTTTT. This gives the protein CSALSTRGSGELFF.

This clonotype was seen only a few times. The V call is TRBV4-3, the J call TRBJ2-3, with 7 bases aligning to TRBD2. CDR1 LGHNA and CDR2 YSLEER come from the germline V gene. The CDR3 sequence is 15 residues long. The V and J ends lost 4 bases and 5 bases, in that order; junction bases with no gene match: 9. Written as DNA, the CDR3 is TGCGCCAGCAGCCCCCGGCAGTGGGGGGGAGATACGCAGTATTTT. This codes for CASSPRQWGGDTQYF.

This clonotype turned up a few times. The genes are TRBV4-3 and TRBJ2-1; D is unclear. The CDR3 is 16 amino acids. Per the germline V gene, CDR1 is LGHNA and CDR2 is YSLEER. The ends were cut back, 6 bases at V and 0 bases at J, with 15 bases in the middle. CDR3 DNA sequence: TGCGCCAGCAGGAGGAGTGCAGTGGACTCCTACAATGAGCAGTTCTTC. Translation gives CASRRSAVDSYNEQFF.

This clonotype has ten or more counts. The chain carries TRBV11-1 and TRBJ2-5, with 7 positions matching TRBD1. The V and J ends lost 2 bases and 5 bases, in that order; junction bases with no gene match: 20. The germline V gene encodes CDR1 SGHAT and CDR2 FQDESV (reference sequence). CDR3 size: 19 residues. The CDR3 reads CASSLTRDLNRGYRETQYF. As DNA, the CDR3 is TGTGCCAGCAGCTTAACTAGGGACCTGAACAGGGGTTACAGGGAGACCCAGTACTTC.

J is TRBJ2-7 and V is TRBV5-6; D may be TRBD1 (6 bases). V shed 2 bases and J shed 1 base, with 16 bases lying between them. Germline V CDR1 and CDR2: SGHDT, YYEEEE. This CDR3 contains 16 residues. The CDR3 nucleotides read TGTGCCAGCAGCTTCAATCCCCAGGGGCGATCCTACGAGCAGTACTTC. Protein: CASSFNPQGRSYEQYF.

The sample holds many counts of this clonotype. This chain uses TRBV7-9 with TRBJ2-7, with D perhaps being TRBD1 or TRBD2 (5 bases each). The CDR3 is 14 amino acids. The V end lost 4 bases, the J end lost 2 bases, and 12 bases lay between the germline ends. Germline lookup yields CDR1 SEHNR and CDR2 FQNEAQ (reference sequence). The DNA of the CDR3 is TGTGCCAGCAGCTCTACCGGGACCACCTACGAGCAGTACTTC. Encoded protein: CASSSTGTTYEQYF. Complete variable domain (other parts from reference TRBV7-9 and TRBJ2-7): DTGVSQNPRHKITKRGQNVTFRCDPISEHNRLYWYRQTLGQGPEFLTYFQNEAQLEKSRLLSDRFSAERPKGSFSTLEIQRTEQGDSAMYLCASSSTGTTYEQYFGPGTRLTVT.

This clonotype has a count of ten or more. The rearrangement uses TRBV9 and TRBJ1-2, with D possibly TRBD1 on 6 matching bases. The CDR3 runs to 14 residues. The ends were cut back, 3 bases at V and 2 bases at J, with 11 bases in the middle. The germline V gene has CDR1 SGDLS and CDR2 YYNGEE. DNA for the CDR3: TGTGCCAGCAGCGCCACAGGGAGAAACTATGGCTACACCTTC. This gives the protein CASSATGRNYGYTF.

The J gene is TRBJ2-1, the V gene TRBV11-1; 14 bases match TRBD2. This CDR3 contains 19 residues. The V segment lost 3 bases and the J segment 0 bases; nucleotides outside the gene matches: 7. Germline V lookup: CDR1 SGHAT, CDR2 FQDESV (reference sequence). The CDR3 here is CASSFPRTSGRSSYNEQFF. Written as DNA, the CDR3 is TGTGCCAGCAGCTTCCCTAGGACTAGCGGGAGGAGCTCCTACAATGAGCAGTTCTTC.

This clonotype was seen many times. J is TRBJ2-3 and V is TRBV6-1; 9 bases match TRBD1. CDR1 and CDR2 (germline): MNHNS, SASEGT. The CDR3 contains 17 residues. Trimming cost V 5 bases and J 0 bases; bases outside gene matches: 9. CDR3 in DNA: TGTGCCAGCAGTCGGGGACAGGGACCTTCTAGCACAGATACGCAGTATTTT. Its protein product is CASSRGQGPSSTDTQYF.

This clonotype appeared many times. The CDR3 nucleotides read TGCGCCAGCAGCCAAGATTCCACGGGACAGGGTCCCTACGAGCAGTACTTC. Translation: CASSQDSTGQGPYEQYF. V is TRBV4-3 and J is TRBJ2-7, with 9 bases matching TRBD1. The CDR3 is 17 amino acids. Germline V gene sequence: CDR1 LGHNA, CDR2 YSLEER. Trimming took 0 bases from V and 2 from J; bases not matched to a gene: 8.

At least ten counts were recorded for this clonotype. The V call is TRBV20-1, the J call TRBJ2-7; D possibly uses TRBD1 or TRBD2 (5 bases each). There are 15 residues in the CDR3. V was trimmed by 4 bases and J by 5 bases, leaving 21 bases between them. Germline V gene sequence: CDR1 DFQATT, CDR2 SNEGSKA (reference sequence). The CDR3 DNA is TGCAGTGCTAACGACCCGGGCAGCAGAGGGGACGAGCAGTACTTC. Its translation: CSANDPGSRGDEQYF.